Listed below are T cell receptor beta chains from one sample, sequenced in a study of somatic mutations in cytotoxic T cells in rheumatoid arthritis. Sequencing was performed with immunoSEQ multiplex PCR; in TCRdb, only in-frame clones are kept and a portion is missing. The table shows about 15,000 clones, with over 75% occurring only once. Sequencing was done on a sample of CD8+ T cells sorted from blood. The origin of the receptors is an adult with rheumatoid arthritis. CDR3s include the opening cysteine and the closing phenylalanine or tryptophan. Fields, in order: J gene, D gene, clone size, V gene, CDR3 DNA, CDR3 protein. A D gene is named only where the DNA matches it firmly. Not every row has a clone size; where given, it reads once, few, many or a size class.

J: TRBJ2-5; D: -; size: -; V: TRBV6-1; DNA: TGTGCCAGCATAGCAGTGGGGCAAGAGACCCAGTACTTC; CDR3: CASIAVGQETQYF
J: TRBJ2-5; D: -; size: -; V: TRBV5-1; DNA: TGCGCCAGCAGCCCGGGACGGGGTTTCCAAGAGACCCAGTACTTC; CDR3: CASSPGRGFQETQYF
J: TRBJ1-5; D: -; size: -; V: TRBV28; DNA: TGTGCCAGCACTCCACGTCAGGGAGGTCAGCCCCAGCATTTT; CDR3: CASTPRQGGQPQHF
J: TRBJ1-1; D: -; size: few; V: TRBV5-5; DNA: TGTGCCAGCAGCTTGGGGACAACGAACACTGAAGCTTTCTTT; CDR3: CASSLGTTNTEAFF
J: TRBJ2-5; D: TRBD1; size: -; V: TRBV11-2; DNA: TGTGCCAGCAGCATATACAGGGGATACCAAGAGACCCAGTACTTC; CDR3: CASSIYRGYQETQYF
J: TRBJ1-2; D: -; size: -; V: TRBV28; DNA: TGTGCCAGCAGACTTCGCAGTAACTATGGCTACACCTTC; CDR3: CASRLRSNYGYTF
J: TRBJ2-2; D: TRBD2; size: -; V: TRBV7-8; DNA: TGTGCCAGCAGCCGACTAGCGCAGGGAACCGGGGAGCTGTTTTTT; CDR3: CASSRLAQGTGELFF
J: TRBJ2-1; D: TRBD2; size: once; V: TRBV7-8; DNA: TGTGCCAGCAGCCAAACTAGCGGGGGGACGAATGAGCAGTTCTTC; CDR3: CASSQTSGGTNEQFF
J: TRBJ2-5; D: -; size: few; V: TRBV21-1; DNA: TGTGCCAGCAGCAAAGGAGCAGGAAGGGACAGGGCGTTCGAAGAGACCCAGTACTTC; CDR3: CASSKGAGRDRAFEETQYF
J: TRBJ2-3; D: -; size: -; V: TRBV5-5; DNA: TGTGCCAGCAGCGGATTTCAGGGTATCGATACGCAGTATTTT; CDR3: CASSGFQGIDTQYF
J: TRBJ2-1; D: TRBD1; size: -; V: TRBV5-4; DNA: TGTGCCAGCAGCTTGAGGGACAGTAATTACAATGAGCAGTTCTTC; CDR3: CASSLRDSNYNEQFF
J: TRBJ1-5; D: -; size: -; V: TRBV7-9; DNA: TGTGCCAGCAGCTTAGGTCAGGGCAATCAGCCCCAGCATTTT; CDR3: CASSLGQGNQPQHF
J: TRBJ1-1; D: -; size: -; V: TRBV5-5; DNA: TGTGCCAGCAGCAAACTCAACGGCGGCGGAGGAGCTTTCTTT; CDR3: CASSKLNGGGGAFF
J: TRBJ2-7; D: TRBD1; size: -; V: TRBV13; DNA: TGTGCCAGCAGTCAAGGACAGGCCCCGTCCTACGAGCAGTACTTC; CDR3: CASSQGQAPSYEQYF
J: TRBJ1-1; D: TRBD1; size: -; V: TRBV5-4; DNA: TGTGCCAGCAGCTTAGGGACAGGGAACACTGAAGCTTTCTTT; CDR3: CASSLGTGNTEAFF
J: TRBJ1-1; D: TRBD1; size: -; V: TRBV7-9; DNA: TGTGCCAGCAGCTCTCAGGGGGGGGCAGAAGCTTTCTTT; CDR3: CASSSQGGAEAFF
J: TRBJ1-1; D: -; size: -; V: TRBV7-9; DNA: TGTGCCAGCACTGGGGATGGGACTGAAGCTTTCTTT; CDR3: CASTGDGTEAFF
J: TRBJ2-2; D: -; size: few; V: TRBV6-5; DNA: TGTGCCAGCACCCCGGACGGCCTGAACACCGGGGAGCTGTTTTTT; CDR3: CASTPDGLNTGELFF